Sequencing of this T cell receptor beta chain was carried out in a study of T cells in Graves' hyperthyroidism and ophthalmopathy. Amplified regions were TCR beta CDR3 sequences from RNA transcripts. First-round RT-PCR of the TCR CDR3 relied on the HTBI primer set. TCRdb independently ran MiXCR on the multiplex PCR reads; one entry per CDR3 protein. The sample includes approximately 400,000 distinct CDR3 sequences, about a sixth of them seen just once. The sample holds many counts of this clonotype. What it binds is unknown. General observations from the study: Ophthalmopathy and stable hyperthyroidism were separated by a 13 V-J model. Most clonotypes expanded in thyroid above 0.001 were likewise present in blood.

Absence of ophthalmopathy progression within 18 months defined stable Graves' hyperthyroidism. Diagnostic decisions used clinical symptoms, serum thyroxine and TRAb, thyroid ultrasound and orbital computed tomography. This sequence was found in a young woman with Graves' hyperthyroidism. The sample was blood.

CDR3 coding DNA: TGCGCCAGCAGCTTGTGGGACGGACGTACCACTGAAGCTTTCTTT. Translation: CASSLWDGRTTEAFF. The chain recombines TRBV5-1 with TRBJ1-1; D perhaps matches TRBD1 (5 bases). Germline V gene data show CDR1 as SGHRS and CDR2 as YFSETQ. Deletions cut 1 base from V and 4 bases from J, with 14 bases between. This CDR3 is built from 15 residues.